What follows is one T cell receptor (beta chain) and its context. These data originate in a study of blood T cell repertoires in COVID-19. In the study's own analysis: How many nucleated cells were present was estimated from reference gene primer amplification. This table comes from immunoSEQ multiplex PCR, and its TCRdb copy is limited to in-frame clones, with some not included. V and J calls and clone size are those listed in that table; D and trimming were worked out from the DNA. The sample consists of some 190,000 clones, 80% of them appearing once. This receptor was identified in a man between 60 and 70 years old who had been exposed to COVID-19. Sequencing input: PBMCs or T cells enriched from blood (not recorded which).

CDR3 amino acids: CASSGLAGGIYEQYF. The CDR3 DNA reads as TGTGCCAGCAGTGGACTAGCGGGAGGGATCTACGAGCAGTACTTC. The genes are TRBV13 and TRBJ2-7; 15 nucleotides align to TRBD2. The V gene's germline CDR1 is PRHDT and CDR2 FYEKMQ (reference sequence). The CDR3 runs to 15 residues. V lost 6 bases and J lost 3; bases outside the gene matches: 3. Combining the CDR3 with reference TRBV13 and TRBJ2-7 gives the whole variable domain AAGVIQSPRHLIKEKRETATLKCYPIPRHDTVYWYQQGPGQDPQFLISFYEKMQSDKGSIPDRFSAQQFSDYHSELNMSSLELGDSALYFCASSGLAGGIYEQYFGPGTRLTVT.